One sample yielded the 21 T cell receptor beta chains listed below, sequenced in a study of T cells in tumors after PD-1 blockade. Using immunoSEQ multiplex PCR, the repertoire was profiled, and TCRdb retains in-frame clones only, with some absent. The repertoire holds about 33,000 clones, with around 80% as singletons. The sample in question was PBMCs, obtained before anti-PD-1 treatment. The receptors were sampled from a human donor with basal cell carcinoma.

This chain joins TRBV19 and TRBJ1-5; D unclear. V dropped 7 bases and J dropped 3 bases, with 10 bases sitting between them. The CDR3 contains 13 residues. From germline, CDR1 is LNHDA and CDR2 SQIVND (reference sequence). This CDR3 is CASKLAVNQPQHF. The CDR3 DNA sequence: TGTGCCAGTAAACTGGCGGTCAATCAGCCCCAGCATTTT.

V usage is TRBV19 and J usage is TRBJ2-7; 9 nucleotides agree with TRBD1. There are 14 residues in the CDR3. With 4 bases clipped from V and 2 bases from J, the junction kept 3 bases outside the gene matches. Germline CDR1 and CDR2: LNHDA and SQIVND (reference sequence). The CDR3 is CASSTRQGAYEQYF. CDR3 in DNA: TGTGCCAGTAGTACGAGACAGGGGGCCTACGAGCAGTACTTC.

The chain has TRBV5-5 and TRBJ2-1; the match to TRBD2 covers 9 bases. J gave up 5 bases and V 2 bases, and 11 bases lay outside the gene matches. Germline V gene sequence: CDR1 SGHKS, CDR2 YYEKEE (reference sequence). This CDR3 spans 17 amino acids. The CDR3, as DNA: TGTGCCAGCAGCTTTGATCCGGGACTAGCAGATGACAATGAGCAGTTCTTC. Translation gives CASSFDPGLADDNEQFF. The full variable domain, rest sourced from reference TRBV5-5 and TRBJ2-1, is DAGVTQSPTHLIKTRGQQVTLRCSPISGHKSVSWYQQVLGQGPQFIFQYYEKEERGRGNFPDRFSARQFPNYSSELNVNALLLGDSALYLCASSFDPGLADDNEQFFGPGTRLTVL.

This clone appeared a few times. The chain links TRBV30 to TRBJ1-1; 8 bases map to TRBD1. Germline V CDR1 and CDR2: GTSNPN, SVGIG (reference sequence). The CDR3 covers 16 residues. J gave up 1 base and V 2 bases, and 9 bases lay outside the gene matches. The CDR3 DNA is TGTGCCTGGAGTTCAAAGGTAGGACAGGGGAACACTGAAGCTTTCTTT. Amino acid sequence: CAWSSKVGQGNTEAFF.

This sequence joins TRBV6-2 or TRBV6-3 and TRBJ2-2; TRBD2 matches at 9 bases. The trim removed 6 bases at V and 6 bases at J, leaving 11 bases unmatched. The CDR3 spans 16 residues. Germline V gives CDR1 MNHEY, CDR2 SVGEGT. The CDR3 sequence: CASSDSSGSVAGELFF. The CDR3 coding sequence is TGTGCCAGCAGCGACAGTAGCGGGAGCGTGGCCGGGGAGCTGTTTTTT.

This clone turned up a few times. The chain carries TRBV7-9 and TRBJ1-6, with D uncertain. CDR3 size: 17 residues. Per the germline V gene, CDR1 is SEHNR and CDR2 is FQNEAQ (reference sequence). Trimming stripped 4 bases from V and 10 bases from J, with 23 bases between. The CDR3 nucleotides are TGTGCCAGCAGCTCTCATGAGCGACGCGGCCAAAGATCACCCCTCCACTTT. It encodes CASSSHERRGQRSPLHF.

This chain joins TRBV6-2 or TRBV6-3 and TRBJ2-7; perhaps TRBD1 as D (6 bases). The V end was cut by 0 bases, the J end by 3 bases, with 12 bases between. Germline lookup yields CDR1 MNHEY and CDR2 SVGEGT. This CDR3 region has 15 residues. This chain's CDR3 is CASSYSTGNIYEQYF. The DNA of the CDR3 is TGTGCCAGCAGTTACTCGACAGGAAATATCTACGAGCAGTACTTC.

The gene calls are TRBV5-4 and TRBJ2-1, with 8 bases aligning to TRBD1. The CDR3 is 18 amino acids. Unmatched junction bases numbered 8, after V lost 0 bases and J lost 0 bases. Germline V lookup: CDR1 SGHNT, CDR2 YYREEE (reference sequence). The CDR3 region is CASSLGPRTGSSYNEQFF. As DNA, the CDR3 is TGTGCCAGCAGCTTGGGGCCCCGGACAGGGAGCTCCTACAATGAGCAGTTCTTC. Combining the CDR3 with reference TRBV5-4 and TRBJ2-1 gives the whole variable domain ETGVTQSPTHLIKTRGQQVTLRCSSQSGHNTVSWYQQALGQGPQFIFQYYREEENGRGNFPPRFSGLQFPNYSSELNVNALELDDSALYLCASSLGPRTGSSYNEQFFGPGTRLTVL.

The chain joins TRBV12-5 to TRBJ1-5; the match to TRBD1 covers 7 bases. Germline V gives CDR1 LGHNT, CDR2 FRNRAP. The CDR3 consists of 14 residues. Trimming took 1 base from V and 4 from J; bases not matched to a gene: 1. CDR3 nucleotide sequence: TGTGCTAGTGGTTTGGGACAGGGAAATCAGCCCCAGCATTTT. It encodes CASGLGQGNQPQHF.

The V and J genes are TRBV28 and TRBJ1-4; 7 positions agree with TRBD1. The CDR3 is 19 residues long. With V trimmed by 1 base and J by 0 bases, 11 bases remained unmatched. Looked up from germline, CDR1 is MDHEN and CDR2 is SYDVKM. CDR3 in DNA: TGTGCCAGCAGTTTATATCCCCTGGACAGGAGGTCAACTAATGAAAAACTGTTTTTT. Its protein is CASSLYPLDRRSTNEKLFF.

This rearrangement joins TRBV7-3 to TRBJ2-7; 13 bases fit TRBD2. The CDR3 runs to 22 residues. J lost 3 bases, V lost 3 bases, and 23 bases had no gene match. The germline gives CDR1 SGHTA, CDR2 FQGTGA. The CDR3: CASSLGKGLAGAYQVSLYEQYF. The CDR3 DNA follows: TGTGCCAGCAGCTTGGGAAAAGGACTAGCGGGGGCCTATCAAGTATCCCTCTACGAGCAGTACTTC.

The rearrangement uses TRBV19 and TRBJ2-1, with a weak D call TRBD1 (6 bases). V lost 5 bases, J lost 7 bases, and 12 bases lay in between. Germline V lookup: CDR1 LNHDA, CDR2 SQIVND (reference sequence). The CDR3 runs to 13 residues. CDR3 DNA: TGTGCCAGTAGTCCGACAGGATGGAATGAGCAGTTCTTC. It codes for CASSPTGWNEQFF.

In DNA, the CDR3 is TGCGCCAGCAGCTTGAGGGTAGCGGGAGGGTACGAGCAGTACTTC. Translated, it gives CASSLRVAGGYEQYF. This rearrangement joins TRBV5-1 to TRBJ2-7; TRBD2 agrees at 11 bases. CDR1 is SGHRS and CDR2 is YFSETQ in the germline V gene. The CDR3 runs 15 residues. V was clipped by 1 base and J by 4 bases; unmatched bases: 4.

The chain carries TRBV6-5 and TRBJ1-2; 8 nucleotides agree with TRBD1. There are 14 residues in the CDR3. Germline V lookup: CDR1 MNHEY, CDR2 SVGAGI. Unmatched junction bases numbered 6, after V lost 7 bases and J lost 2 bases. The CDR3 DNA is TGTGCCAGCACCCGGACAGGGTGGAACTATGGCTACACCTTC. Translated: CASTRTGWNYGYTF.

CDR3 region: CASSLVTLRDTQYF. The CDR3 coding sequence is TGTGCCAGCAGCTTGGTTACTTTACGAGATACGCAGTATTTT. V and J are TRBV5-4 and TRBJ2-3, with D uncertain. V lost 0 bases to trimming and J lost 5 bases, with 10 bases between them. Germline values: CDR1 SGHNT, CDR2 YYREEE (reference sequence). The CDR3 is made up of 14 amino acids.

The chain uses TRBV19 and TRBJ2-7; D may match TRBD1 or TRBD2 (5 bases each). CDR3 length: 11 amino acids. Trimming left V 10 bases short and J 3 bases short, with 10 bases between. Germline CDR1 and CDR2: LNHDA and SQIVND (reference sequence). The DNA for the CDR3 is TGTGCCACCCGGGGCGGCTACGAGCAGTACTTC. This gives the protein CATRGGYEQYF.

The V gene is TRBV7-2, the J gene TRBJ2-3; TRBD2 agrees at 8 bases. V was clipped by 6 bases and J by 4 bases; unmatched bases: 9. The germline CDR1 and CDR2 sequences are SGHTA and FQGNSA. The length of the CDR3 is 15 residues. CDR3 DNA sequence: TGTGCCAGCAGGGGACTAGTCGAAAGGTCAGATACGCAGTATTTT. As protein: CASRGLVERSDTQYF.

The chain uses TRBV28 and TRBJ2-5; D remains ambiguous. The germline gives CDR1 MDHEN, CDR2 SYDVKM. The CDR3 runs to 10 residues. Trimming took 7 bases from V and 4 from J, leaving 4 bases between them. CDR3 DNA: TGTGCCAGCAAAAGAGAGACCCAGTACTTC. This codes for CASKRETQYF.

CDR3 sequence reads: CASSIKRNTEAFF. The CDR3 nucleotides are TGTGCCAGTAGTATTAAGAGGAACACTGAAGCTTTCTTT. The chain has TRBV19 and TRBJ1-1; D is unclear. The CDR3 consists of 13 residues. V lost 3 bases and J 1 base, leaving 6 bases between the germline ends. CDR1 and CDR2 (germline): LNHDA, SQIVND (reference sequence).

The chain uses TRBV15 and TRBJ2-2; D is uncertain. The V gene's germline CDR1 is LNHNV and CDR2 YYDKDF (reference sequence). CDR3 length: 14 amino acids. Trimming stripped 2 bases from V and 2 bases from J, with 6 bases between. The CDR3 sequence is CATSRQENTGELFF. CDR3 coding DNA: TGTGCCACCAGCAGACAGGAAAACACCGGGGAGCTGTTTTTT.

This clone turned up a few times. The genes are TRBV7-2 and TRBJ2-5; the D is unclear. The CDR3 covers 13 residues. V was clipped by 7 bases and J by 3 bases, with 12 bases between them. Germline CDR1 is SGHTA and CDR2 is FQGNSA. The CDR3 DNA sequence: TGTGCCAGCACCCTATCTCTGGAAGAGACCCAGTACTTC. Translation: CASTLSLEETQYF. Variable domain in full (rest from reference TRBV7-2 and TRBJ2-5): GAGVSQSPSNKVTEKGKDVELRCDPISGHTALYWYRQSLGQGLEFLIYFQGNSAPDKSGLPSDRFSAERTGGSVSTLTIQRTQQEDSAVYLCASTLSLEETQYFGPGTRLLVL.